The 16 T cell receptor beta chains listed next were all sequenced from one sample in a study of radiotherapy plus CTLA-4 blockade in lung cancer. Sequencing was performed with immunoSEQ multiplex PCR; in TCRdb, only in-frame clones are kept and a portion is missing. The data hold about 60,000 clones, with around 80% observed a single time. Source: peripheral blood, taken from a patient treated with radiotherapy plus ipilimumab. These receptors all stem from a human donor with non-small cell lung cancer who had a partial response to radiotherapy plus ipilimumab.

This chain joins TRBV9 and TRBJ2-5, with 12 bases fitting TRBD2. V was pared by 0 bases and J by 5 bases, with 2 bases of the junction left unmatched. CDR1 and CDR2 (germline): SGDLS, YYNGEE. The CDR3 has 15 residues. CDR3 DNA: TGTGCCAGCAGCGTAGGCCTAGCGGGGGGGGAGACCCAGTACTTC. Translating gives CASSVGLAGGETQYF.

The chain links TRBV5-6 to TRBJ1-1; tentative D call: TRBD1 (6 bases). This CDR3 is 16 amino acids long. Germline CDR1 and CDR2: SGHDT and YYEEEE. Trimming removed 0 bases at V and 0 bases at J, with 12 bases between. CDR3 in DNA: TGTGCCAGCAGCTTGGATGGGGGGGGCATGAACACTGAAGCTTTCTTT. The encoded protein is CASSLDGGGMNTEAFF.

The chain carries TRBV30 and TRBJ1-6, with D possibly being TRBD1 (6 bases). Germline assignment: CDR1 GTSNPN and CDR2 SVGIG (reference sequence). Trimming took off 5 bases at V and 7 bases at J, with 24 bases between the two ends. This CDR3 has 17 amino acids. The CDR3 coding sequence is TGTGCCTGGGGGTTGGGACACTACTATAAGCCGAATTCACCCCTCCACTTT. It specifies CAWGLGHYYKPNSPLHF.

The CDR3 region is CASTSTGKFQETQYF. The CDR3 bases are TGTGCCAGCACCTCGACAGGAAAATTCCAAGAGACCCAGTACTTC. The genes are TRBV5-6 and TRBJ2-5; D is possibly TRBD1 (6 bases). This CDR3 has 15 amino acids. V lost 6 bases, J lost 1 base, and 16 bases lay in between. The germline V gene has CDR1 SGHDT and CDR2 YYEEEE.

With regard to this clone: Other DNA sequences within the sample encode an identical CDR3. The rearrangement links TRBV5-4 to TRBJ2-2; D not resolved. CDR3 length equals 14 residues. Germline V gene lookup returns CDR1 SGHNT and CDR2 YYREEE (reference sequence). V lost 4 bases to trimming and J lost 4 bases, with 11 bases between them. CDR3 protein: CASSLTGSTGELFF. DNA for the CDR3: TGTGCCAGCAGCCTAACGGGTTCCACCGGGGAGCTGTTTTTT.

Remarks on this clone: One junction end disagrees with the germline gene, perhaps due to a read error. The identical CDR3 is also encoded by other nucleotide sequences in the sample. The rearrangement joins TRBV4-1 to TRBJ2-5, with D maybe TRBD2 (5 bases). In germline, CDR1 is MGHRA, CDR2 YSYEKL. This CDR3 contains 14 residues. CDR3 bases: TGCGCCAGCAGCCAAGAGGGCGGGTGGGAGACCCAATACTTC. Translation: CASSQEGGWETQYF.

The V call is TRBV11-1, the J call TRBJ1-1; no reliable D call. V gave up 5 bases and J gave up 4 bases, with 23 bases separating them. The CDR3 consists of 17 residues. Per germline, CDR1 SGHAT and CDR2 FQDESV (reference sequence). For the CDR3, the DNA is TGTGCCAGCAGCCCAGAGAGGGTCTTCCGTAGACTCACTGAAGCTTTCTTT. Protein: CASSPERVFRRLTEAFF.

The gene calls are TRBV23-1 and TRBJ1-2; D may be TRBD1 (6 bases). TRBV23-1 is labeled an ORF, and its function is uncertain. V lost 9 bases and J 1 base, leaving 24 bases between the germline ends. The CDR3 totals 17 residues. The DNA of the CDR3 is TGCGCCAGGGAATCCTCCAGGGGTTCGCGGAGTAACTATGGCTACACCTTC. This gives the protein CARESSRGSRSNYGYTF.

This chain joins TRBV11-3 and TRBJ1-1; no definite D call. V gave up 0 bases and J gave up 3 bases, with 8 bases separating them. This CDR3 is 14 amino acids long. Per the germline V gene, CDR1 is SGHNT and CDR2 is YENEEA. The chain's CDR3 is CASSLDGGDTEAFF. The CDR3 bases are TGTGCCAGCAGCTTAGATGGCGGGGACACTGAAGCTTTCTTT.

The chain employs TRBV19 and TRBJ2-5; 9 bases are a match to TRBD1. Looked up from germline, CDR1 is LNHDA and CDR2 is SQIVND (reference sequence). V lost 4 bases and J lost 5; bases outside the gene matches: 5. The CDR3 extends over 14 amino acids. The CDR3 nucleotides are TGTGCCAGTAGTACACAGGGGGCGTGGGAGACCCAGTACTTC. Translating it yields CASSTQGAWETQYF.

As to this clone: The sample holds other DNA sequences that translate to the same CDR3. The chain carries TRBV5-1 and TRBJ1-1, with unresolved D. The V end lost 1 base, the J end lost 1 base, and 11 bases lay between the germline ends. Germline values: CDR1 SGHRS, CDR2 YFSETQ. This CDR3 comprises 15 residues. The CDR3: CASSLPQGENTEAFF. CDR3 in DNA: TGCGCCAGCAGCTTGCCCCAAGGAGAGAACACTGAAGCTTTCTTT.

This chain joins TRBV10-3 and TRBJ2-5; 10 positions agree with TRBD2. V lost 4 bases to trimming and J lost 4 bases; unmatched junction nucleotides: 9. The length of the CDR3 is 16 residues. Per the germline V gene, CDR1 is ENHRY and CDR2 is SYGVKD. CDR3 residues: CAISGDLAGAGETQYF. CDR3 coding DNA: TGTGCCATCAGTGGGGACCTAGCGGGGGCGGGAGAGACCCAGTACTTC.

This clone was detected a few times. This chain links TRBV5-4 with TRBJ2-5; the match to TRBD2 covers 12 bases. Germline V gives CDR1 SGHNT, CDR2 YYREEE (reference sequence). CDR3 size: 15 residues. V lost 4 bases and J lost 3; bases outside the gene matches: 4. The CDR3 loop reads CASSRRTSGEETQYF. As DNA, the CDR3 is TGTGCCAGCAGCCGAAGGACTAGCGGGGAAGAGACCCAGTACTTC.

For the CDR3, the DNA is TGCGCCAGCAGCTTGGGGGACACCAACACTGAAGCTTTCTTT. Translating it yields CASSLGDTNTEAFF. The chain combines TRBV5-1 with TRBJ1-1, with a possible D match to TRBD1 (6 bases). Germline CDR1 is SGHRS and CDR2 is YFSETQ. With 0 bases removed from V and 2 bases from J, the gap between germline ends came to 8 bases. This CDR3 has 14 residues.

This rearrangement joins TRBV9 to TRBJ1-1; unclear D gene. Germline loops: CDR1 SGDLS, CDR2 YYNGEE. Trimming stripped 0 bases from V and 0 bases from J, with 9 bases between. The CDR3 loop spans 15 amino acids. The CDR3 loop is CASSVGSEMNTEAFF. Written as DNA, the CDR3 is TGTGCCAGCAGCGTAGGTAGCGAGATGAACACTGAAGCTTTCTTT. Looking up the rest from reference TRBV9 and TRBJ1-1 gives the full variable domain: DSGVTQTPKHLITATGQRVTLRCSPRSGDLSVYWYQQSLDQGLQFLIQYYNGEERAKGNILERFSAQQFPDLHSELNLSSLELGDSALYFCASSVGSEMNTEAFFGQGTRLTVV.

The CDR3, as DNA: TGTGCCTGGAGTGCGGGAGACGGAGGCACTGAAGCTTTCTTT. This sequence encodes CAWSAGDGGTEAFF. The chain is built from TRBV30 and TRBJ1-1; no definite D call. This CDR3 is built from 14 residues. The germline V and J ends were trimmed by 1 base and 4 bases, with 13 bases remaining between them. CDR1 is GTSNPN and CDR2 is SVGIG in the germline V gene (reference sequence). Combining the CDR3 with reference TRBV30 and TRBJ1-1 gives the whole variable domain SQTIHQWPATLVQPVGSPLSLECTVEGTSNPNLYWYRQAAGRGLQLLFYSVGIGQISSEVPQNLSASRPQDRQFILSSKKLLLSDSGFYLCAWSAGDGGTEAFFGQGTRLTVV.